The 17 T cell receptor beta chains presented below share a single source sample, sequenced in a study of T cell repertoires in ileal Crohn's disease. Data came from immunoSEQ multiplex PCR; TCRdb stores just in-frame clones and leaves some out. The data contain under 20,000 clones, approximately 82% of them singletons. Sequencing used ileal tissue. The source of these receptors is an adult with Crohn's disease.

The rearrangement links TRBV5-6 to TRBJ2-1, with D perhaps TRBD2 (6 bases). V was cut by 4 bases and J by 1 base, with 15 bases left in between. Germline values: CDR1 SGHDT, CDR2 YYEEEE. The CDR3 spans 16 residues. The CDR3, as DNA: TGTGCCAGCAGCCCTCCCCGGGGGTTTTCCTACAATGAGCAGTTCTTC. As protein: CASSPPRGFSYNEQFF. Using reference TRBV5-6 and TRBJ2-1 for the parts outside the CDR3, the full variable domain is DAGVTQSPTHLIKTRGQQVTLRCSPKSGHDTVSWYQQALGQGPQFIFQYYEEEERQRGNFPDRFSGHQFPNYSSELNVNALLLGDSALYLCASSPPRGFSYNEQFFGPGTRLTVL.

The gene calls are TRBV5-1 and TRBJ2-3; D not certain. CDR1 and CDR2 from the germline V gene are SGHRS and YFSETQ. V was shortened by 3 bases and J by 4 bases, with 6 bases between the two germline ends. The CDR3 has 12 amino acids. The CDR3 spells CASSSTPDTQYF. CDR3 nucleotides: TGCGCCAGCAGCTCTACCCCAGATACGCAGTATTTT.

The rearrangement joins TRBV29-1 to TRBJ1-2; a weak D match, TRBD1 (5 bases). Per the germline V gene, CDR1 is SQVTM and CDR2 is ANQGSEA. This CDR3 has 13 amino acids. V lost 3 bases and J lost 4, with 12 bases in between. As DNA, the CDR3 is TGCAGCGTTGACGGTCAGGGCGGCTATGGCTACACCTTC. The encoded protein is CSVDGQGGYGYTF.

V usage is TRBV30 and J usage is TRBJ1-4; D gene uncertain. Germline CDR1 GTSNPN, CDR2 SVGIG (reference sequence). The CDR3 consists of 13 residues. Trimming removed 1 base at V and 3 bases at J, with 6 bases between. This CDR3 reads CAWSGGPNEKLFF. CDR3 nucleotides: TGTGCCTGGAGTGGCGGCCCTAATGAAAAACTGTTTTTT.

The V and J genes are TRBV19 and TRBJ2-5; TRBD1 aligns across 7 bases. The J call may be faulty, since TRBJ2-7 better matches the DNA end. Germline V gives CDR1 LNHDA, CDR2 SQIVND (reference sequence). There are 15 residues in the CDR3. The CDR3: CASSANVGGPYEQYF. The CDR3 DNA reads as TGTGCCAGTAGTGCCAATGTAGGGGGCCCCTACGAGCAGTACTTC.

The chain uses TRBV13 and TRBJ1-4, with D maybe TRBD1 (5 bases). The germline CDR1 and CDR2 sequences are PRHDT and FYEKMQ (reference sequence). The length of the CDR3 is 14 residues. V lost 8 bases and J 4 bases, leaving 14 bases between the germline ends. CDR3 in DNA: TGTGCCAGCCGAAGTGCAGGGTTTAATGAAAAACTGTTTTTT. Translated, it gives CASRSAGFNEKLFF. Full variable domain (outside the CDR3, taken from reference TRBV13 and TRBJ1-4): AAGVIQSPRHLIKEKRETATLKCYPIPRHDTVYWYQQGPGQDPQFLISFYEKMQSDKGSIPDRFSAQQFSDYHSELNMSSLELGDSALYFCASRSAGFNEKLFFGSGTQLSVL.

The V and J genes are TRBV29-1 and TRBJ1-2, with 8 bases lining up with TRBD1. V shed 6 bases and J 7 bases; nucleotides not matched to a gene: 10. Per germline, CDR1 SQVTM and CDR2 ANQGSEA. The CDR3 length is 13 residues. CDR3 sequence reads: CSVRLGQGSGYTF. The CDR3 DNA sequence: TGCAGCGTGAGGTTAGGACAGGGTAGTGGCTACACCTTC.

CDR3 amino acids: CASSLEGRRETQYF. The CDR3, as DNA: TGTGCCAGCAGCTTGGAGGGGCGCCGGGAGACCCAGTACTTC. The V call is TRBV7-9, the J call TRBJ2-5, with D perhaps matching TRBD2 (6 bases). Germline lookup yields CDR1 SEHNR and CDR2 FQNEAQ (reference sequence). The CDR3 runs 14 residues. V was cut by 3 bases and J by 5 bases, with 13 bases left in between.

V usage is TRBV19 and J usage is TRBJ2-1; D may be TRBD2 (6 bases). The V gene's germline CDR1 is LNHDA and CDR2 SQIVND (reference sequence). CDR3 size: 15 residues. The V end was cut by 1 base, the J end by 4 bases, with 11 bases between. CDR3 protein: CASSIGGTFYNEQFF. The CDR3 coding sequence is TGTGCCAGTAGTATAGGGGGGACTTTTTACAATGAGCAGTTCTTC.

DNA of the CDR3: TGTGCCAGCAGCCCCGGAACAGGGGGCTACGAGCAGTACTTC. Residues: CASSPGTGGYEQYF. The chain combines TRBV5-4 with TRBJ2-7; 8 positions agree with TRBD1. V was pared by 4 bases and J by 3 bases, with 6 bases of the junction left unmatched. The CDR3 loop spans 14 amino acids. Germline CDR1 reads SGHNT; CDR2 reads YYREEE (reference sequence).

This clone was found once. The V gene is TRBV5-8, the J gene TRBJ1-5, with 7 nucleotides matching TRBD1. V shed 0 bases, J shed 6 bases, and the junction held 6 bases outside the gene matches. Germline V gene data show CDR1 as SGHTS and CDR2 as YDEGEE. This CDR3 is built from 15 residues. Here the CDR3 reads CASSLVTGRSQPQHF. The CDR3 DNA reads TGTGCCAGCAGCTTGGTGACAGGGAGGTCTCAGCCCCAGCATTTT.

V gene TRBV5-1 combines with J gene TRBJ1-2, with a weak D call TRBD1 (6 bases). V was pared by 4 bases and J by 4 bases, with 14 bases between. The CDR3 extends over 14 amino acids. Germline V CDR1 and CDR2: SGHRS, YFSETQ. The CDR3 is CASSEGTSFYGYTF. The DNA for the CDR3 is TGCGCCAGCAGCGAGGGGACATCCTTCTATGGCTACACCTTC.

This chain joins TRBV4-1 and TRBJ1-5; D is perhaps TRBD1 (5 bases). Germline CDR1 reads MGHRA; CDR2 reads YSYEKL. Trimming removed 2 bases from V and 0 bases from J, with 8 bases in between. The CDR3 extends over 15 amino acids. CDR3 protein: CASSQQGTSNQPQHF. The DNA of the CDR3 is TGCGCCAGCAGCCAACAGGGAACTAGCAATCAGCCCCAGCATTTT.

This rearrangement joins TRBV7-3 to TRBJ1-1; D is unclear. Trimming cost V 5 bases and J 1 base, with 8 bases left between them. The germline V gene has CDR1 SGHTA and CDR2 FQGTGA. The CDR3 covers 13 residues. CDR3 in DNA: TGTGCCAGCAGCCGAACATCGAACACTGAAGCTTTCTTT. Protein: CASSRTSNTEAFF.

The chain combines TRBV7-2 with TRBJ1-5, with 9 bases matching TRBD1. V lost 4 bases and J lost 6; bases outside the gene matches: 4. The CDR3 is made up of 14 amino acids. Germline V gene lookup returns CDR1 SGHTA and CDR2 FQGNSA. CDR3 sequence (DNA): TGTGCCAGCAGCTCACAGGGGGCAAGTCAGCCCCAGCATTTT. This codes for CASSSQGASQPQHF. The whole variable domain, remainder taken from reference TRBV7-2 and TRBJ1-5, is GAGVSQSPSNKVTEKGKDVELRCDPISGHTALYWYRQSLGQGLEFLIYFQGNSAPDKSGLPSDRFSAERTGGSVSTLTIQRTQQEDSAVYLCASSSQGASQPQHFGDGTRLSIL.

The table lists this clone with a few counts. The CDR3 protein is CASTPARTGELFF. As DNA, the CDR3 is TGTGCCAGCACCCCCGCGAGGACCGGGGAGCTGTTTTTT. The chain couples TRBV27 to TRBJ2-2, with D unresolved. This CDR3 is 13 amino acids long. CDR1 is MNHEY, CDR2 SMNVEV, per germline (reference sequence). Trimming removed 7 bases from V and 5 bases from J, with 11 bases in between.

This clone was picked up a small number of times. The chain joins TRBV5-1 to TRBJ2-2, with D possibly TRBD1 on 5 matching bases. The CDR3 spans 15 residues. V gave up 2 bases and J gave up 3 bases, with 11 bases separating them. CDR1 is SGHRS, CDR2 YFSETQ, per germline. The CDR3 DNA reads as TGCGCCAGCAGCTTTTTTGGGGCGGACACCGGGGAGCTGTTTTTT. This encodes CASSFFGADTGELFF.